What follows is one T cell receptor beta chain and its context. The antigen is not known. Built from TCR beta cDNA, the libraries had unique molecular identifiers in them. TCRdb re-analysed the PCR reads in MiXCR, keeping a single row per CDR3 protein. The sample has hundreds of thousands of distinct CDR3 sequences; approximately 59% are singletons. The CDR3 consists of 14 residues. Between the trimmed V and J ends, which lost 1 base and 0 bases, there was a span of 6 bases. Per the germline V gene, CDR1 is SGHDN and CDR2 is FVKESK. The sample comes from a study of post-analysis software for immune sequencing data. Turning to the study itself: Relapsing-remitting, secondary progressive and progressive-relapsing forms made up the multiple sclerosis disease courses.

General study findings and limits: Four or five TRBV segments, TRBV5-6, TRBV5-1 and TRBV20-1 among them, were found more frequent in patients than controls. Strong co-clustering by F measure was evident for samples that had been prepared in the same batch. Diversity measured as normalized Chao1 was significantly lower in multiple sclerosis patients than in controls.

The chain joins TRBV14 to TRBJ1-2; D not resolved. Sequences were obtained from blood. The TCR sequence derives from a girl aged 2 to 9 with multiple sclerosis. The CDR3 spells CASSQGAANYGYTF. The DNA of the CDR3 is TGTGCCAGCAGCCAAGGAGCAGCTAACTATGGCTACACCTTC.